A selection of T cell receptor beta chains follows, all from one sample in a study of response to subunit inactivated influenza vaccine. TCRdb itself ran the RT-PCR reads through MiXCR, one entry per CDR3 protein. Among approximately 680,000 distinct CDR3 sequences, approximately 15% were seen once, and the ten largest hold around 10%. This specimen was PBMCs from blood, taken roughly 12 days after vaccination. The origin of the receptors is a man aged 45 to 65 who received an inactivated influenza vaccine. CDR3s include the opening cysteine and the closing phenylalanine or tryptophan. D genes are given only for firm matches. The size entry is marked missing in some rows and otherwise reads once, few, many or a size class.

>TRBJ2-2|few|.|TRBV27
CASSLSRGAGTGELFF
TGTGCCAGCAGTTTATCCCGGGGGGCAGGCACCGGGGAGCTGTTTTTT
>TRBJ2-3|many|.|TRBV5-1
CASQTSGSTDTQYF
TGCGCCAGCCAGACTTCGGGGAGCACAGATACGCAGTATTTT
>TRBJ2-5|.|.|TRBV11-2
CASSTTYSDRRRQETQYF
TGTGCCAGCAGCACGACTTACTCCGATCGGAGGCGGCAAGAGACCCAGTACTTC
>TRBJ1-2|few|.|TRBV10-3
CAIRTNLGGGVDGYTF
TGTGCCATCAGGACAAACCTTGGGGGGGGCGTCGATGGCTACACCTTC
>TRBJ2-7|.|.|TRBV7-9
CASSLARTGQGEQYF
TGTGCCAGCAGCTTAGCCCGGACGGGCCAGGGGGAGCAGTACTTC
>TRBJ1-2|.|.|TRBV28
CASSYGVHGYTF
TGTGCCAGCTCTTACGGGGTTCATGGCTACACCTTC
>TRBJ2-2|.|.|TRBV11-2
CATSTGRVSGSGELFF
TGTGCCACCTCGACTGGGCGGGTCTCGGGGAGCGGGGAGCTGTTTTTT
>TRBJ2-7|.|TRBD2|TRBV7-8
CASSPGTSETYEQYF
TGTGCCAGCAGCCCCGGGACTAGCGAAACCTACGAGCAGTACTTC
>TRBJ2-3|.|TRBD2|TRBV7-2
CASSLAAGVIDTQYF
TGTGCCAGCAGCTTAGCAGCGGGAGTAATTGATACGCAGTATTTT
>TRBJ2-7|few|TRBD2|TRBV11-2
CASSFTRTSYTYEQYF
TGTGCCAGCAGCTTTACTAGGACTAGCTACACCTACGAGCAGTACTTC
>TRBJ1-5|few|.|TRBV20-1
CSARDYGHGGNQPQHF
TGCAGTGCTAGAGATTATGGGCACGGGGGCAATCAGCCCCAGCATTTT
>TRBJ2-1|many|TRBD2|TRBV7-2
CASSLSGRVDEQFF
TGTGCCAGCAGCTTAAGCGGGAGGGTGGATGAGCAGTTCTTC
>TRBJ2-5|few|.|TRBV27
CASSLNRGGTQYF
TGTGCCAGCAGTCTGAACAGGGGAGGGACCCAGTACTTC
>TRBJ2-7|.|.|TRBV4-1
CASSQDPLGLIPYEQYF
TGCGCCAGCAGCCAAGATCCCCTGGGACTGATCCCCTACGAGCAGTACTTC
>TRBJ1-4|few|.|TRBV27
CASSLGPAATNEKLFF
TGTGCCAGCAGTTTAGGCCCAGCCGCAACTAATGAAAAACTGTTTTTT
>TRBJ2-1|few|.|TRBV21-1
CAGTGWYNEQFF
TGTGCCGGGACAGGGTGGTACAATGAGCAGTTCTTC
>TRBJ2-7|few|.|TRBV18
CASSPTQAYEQYF
TGTGCCAGCTCACCCACACAGGCCTACGAGCAGTACTTC
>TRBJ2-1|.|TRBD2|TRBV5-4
CASSLDGLAHNEQFF
TGTGCCAGCAGCTTGGACGGACTAGCCCACAATGAGCAGTTCTTC
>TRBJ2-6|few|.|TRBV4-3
CASSQGAASGANVLTF
TGCGCCAGCAGCCAAGGTGCAGCCTCTGGGGCCAACGTCCTGACTTTC
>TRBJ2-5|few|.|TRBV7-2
CASSLNINQETQYF
TGTGCCAGCAGCCTTAACATAAACCAAGAGACCCAGTACTTC
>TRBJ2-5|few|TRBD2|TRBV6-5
CASSYSPSGVSETQYF
TGTGCCAGCAGTTACTCGCCTAGCGGGGTGTCAGAGACCCAGTACTTC
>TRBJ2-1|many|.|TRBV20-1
CSARDLGFSGPYNEQFF
TGCAGTGCTAGAGATCTAGGGTTCTCGGGGCCCTACAATGAGCAGTTCTTC
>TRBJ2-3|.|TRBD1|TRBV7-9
CASSLVQGYPDTQYF
TGTGCCAGCAGCTTAGTACAGGGGTACCCAGATACGCAGTATTTT
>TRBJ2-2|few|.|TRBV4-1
CASSQAGGPRTGELFF
TGCGCCAGCAGCCAAGCCGGGGGGCCTCGCACCGGGGAGCTGTTTTTT
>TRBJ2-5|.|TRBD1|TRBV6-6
CATGQGDGSGYF
TGTGCCACCGGACAGGGGGACGGGAGTGGGTACTTC
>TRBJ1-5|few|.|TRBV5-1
CASSLGEGTSNQPQHF
TGCGCCAGCAGCTTGGGGGAAGGGACCAGCAATCAGCCCCAGCATTTT
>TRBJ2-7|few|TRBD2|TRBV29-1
CSVGGDAGVRYEQYF
TGCAGCGTTGGGGGCGATGCGGGAGTCCGCTACGAGCAGTACTTC
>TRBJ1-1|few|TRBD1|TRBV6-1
CASRSQGGGKNEAFF
TGTGCCAGCAGATCACAGGGGGGTGGGAAAAATGAAGCTTTCTTT
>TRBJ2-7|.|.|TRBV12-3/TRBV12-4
CASSLTRFGEQYF
TGTGCCAGCAGTTTAACTCGGTTTGGAGAGCAGTACTTC
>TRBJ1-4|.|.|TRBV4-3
CASSQNRGRKLFF
TGCGCCAGCAGCCAGAATCGGGGGAGAAAACTGTTTTTT
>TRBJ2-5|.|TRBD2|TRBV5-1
CASSASGSQETQYF
TGCGCCAGCAGCGCGAGCGGGAGCCAAGAGACCCAGTACTTC
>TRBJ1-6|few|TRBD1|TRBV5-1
CASSPQGVASPLHF
TGCGCCAGCAGCCCCCAGGGGGTCGCTTCACCCCTCCACTTT
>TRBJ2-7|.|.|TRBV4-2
CASSQGKYSYEQYF
TGTGCCAGCAGCCAAGGAAAGTACTCCTACGAGCAGTACTTC